This TCR beta chain emerged from a study of beta chain features in type 1 diabetes. At the level of the study: Over all samples combined, some 99,000,000 sorted cells were examined.

Of note for this clone: The antigen is unknown. The identical CDR3 is also encoded by other nucleotide sequences in the sample.

Whole-study findings and limits: Researchers caution that PCR might favor shorter templates, equally among patients and controls. When Type 1 diabetes patients were examined, their TCRB CDR3s proved moderately but significantly shorter in all four CD4+ subsets.

Investigators reverse transcribed all isolated RNA, so they sequenced expressed TCRB transcripts. Using immunoSEQ multiplex PCR, the repertoire was profiled, and TCRdb retains in-frame clones only, with some absent. The sample gives some 640,000 clones, roughly 13% of which show up once; 0.03% to 0.04% is in the top ten. Staining for CD45RO/CCR7/CD25/CD127/CD95/CD27 allowed sorting of CD4+ naive, central memory, regulatory and stem cell-like memory cells. V shed 2 bases and J shed 4 bases, with 9 bases lying between them. The CDR3 runs 14 residues. Germline CDR1 SGHTA, CDR2 FQGNSA. The rearrangement joins TRBV7-2 to TRBJ1-5; D possibly corresponds to TRBD1 (5 bases). Sequenced: naive CD4+ T cells from blood. The source is a young man with type 1 diabetes. CDR3 in amino acids: CASSLTGSNQPQHF. CDR3 in DNA: TGTGCCAGCAGCTTAACAGGATCGAATCAGCCCCAGCATTTT.